The source of this TCR beta chain is a study of blood T cell repertoires in COVID-19. Study context: The cDNA or gDNA used as material had been derived from T cells, B-cell-depleted T cells, or PBMCs.

The repertoire was sequenced with immunoSEQ multiplex PCR; TCRdb's copy has only in-frame clones and lacks some. The sample lists about 180,000 clones; 70% to 80% were seen once. Details on this clone: Its ends do not fully match the called genes, so a read error is possible.

Individuals aged about 18 to 95 years were recruited from fewer than 30 US areas. Cohort allocation depended upon clinical history that participants reported. Exposed volunteers were people who met a COVID-19 case within 2 weeks before study entry. This CDR3 spans 12 amino acids. CDR1 is MNHEY, CDR2 SVGAGI, per germline. Sequenced sample: PBMCs or T cells enriched from blood (not recorded which). V and J are TRBV6-5 and TRBJ2-5; D is perhaps TRBD2 (6 bases). The sequence was obtained from a man aged 55-75 years who had been exposed to COVID-19. The CDR3 bases are TGTGCCAGCAGTTACGCGGGACTTTTTGTGAACTTC. This sequence encodes CASSYAGLFVNF.